The rows below give T cell receptor beta chains drawn from one sample of a study of blood T cells in healthy people across ages. TCRdb independently ran MiXCR on the 5' RACE reads; one entry per CDR3 protein. The table has approximately 1,000,000 distinct CDR3 sequences, 35% to 50% seen once. The sample taken for sequencing was blood. The origin of the receptors is a woman aged 55-70 years in good health. Each CDR3 is given with its conserved first and last residue. The order of the fields is D gene, J gene, clone size, V gene, CDR3 protein, CDR3 DNA. The D gene is left open where the match is weak. The size entry is marked missing in some rows and otherwise reads once, few, many or a size class.

D: -; J: TRBJ2-1; size: few; V: TRBV5-1; CDR3: CASSLATTTQDEQFF; DNA: TGCGCCAGCAGCTTGGCAACCACAACCCAGGATGAGCAGTTCTTC
D: -; J: TRBJ2-5; size: few; V: TRBV24-1; CDR3: CATSDTSYRETQYF; DNA: TGTGCCACCAGTGACACCTCATATAGGGAGACCCAGTACTTC
D: -; J: TRBJ2-7; size: -; V: TRBV20-1; CDR3: CSANAGLYEQYF; DNA: TGCAGTGCAAATGCGGGTCTATACGAGCAGTACTTC
D: -; J: TRBJ2-6; size: few; V: TRBV24-1; CDR3: CATSDYGVGANVLTF; DNA: TGTGCCACCAGTGATTATGGGGTTGGGGCCAACGTCCTGACTTTC
D: -; J: TRBJ1-1; size: -; V: TRBV5-1; CDR3: CASAGRGFEAFF; DNA: TGCGCCAGCGCTGGGAGAGGGTTTGAAGCTTTCTTT
D: -; J: TRBJ2-1; size: few; V: TRBV12-3/TRBV12-4; CDR3: CASSMTWDEQFF; DNA: TGTGCCAGCAGTATGACTTGGGATGAGCAGTTCTTC
D: -; J: TRBJ2-7; size: few; V: TRBV6-1; CDR3: CASSDLWGTYEQYF; DNA: TGTGCCAGCAGTGATCTTTGGGGTACCTACGAGCAGTACTTC
D: TRBD2; J: TRBJ2-1; size: -; V: TRBV6-2/TRBV6-3; CDR3: CASSSSRLAGASEQFF; DNA: TGTGCCAGCAGTTCATCACGACTAGCGGGAGCGAGTGAGCAGTTCTTC
D: TRBD1; J: TRBJ1-2; size: few; V: TRBV6-2/TRBV6-3; CDR3: CASRPGQGNGVGYTF; DNA: TGTGCCAGCAGACCGGGACAGGGGAATGGCGTGGGCTACACCTTC
D: -; J: TRBJ2-2; size: -; V: TRBV29-1; CDR3: CSVDSLNTGELFF; DNA: TGCAGCGTTGATTCACTTAACACCGGGGAGCTGTTTTTT
D: -; J: TRBJ2-7; size: -; V: TRBV7-8; CDR3: CASSPVSMTYEQYF; DNA: TGTGCCAGCAGCCCAGTCTCGATGACCTACGAGCAGTACTTC
D: TRBD1; J: TRBJ2-7; size: -; V: TRBV20-1; CDR3: CSARSDRGPEQYF; DNA: TGCAGTGCTAGATCGGACAGGGGACCCGAGCAGTACTTC
D: -; J: TRBJ2-4; size: -; V: TRBV5-1; CDR3: CASSLEQVGGIQYF; DNA: TGCGCCAGCAGCTTGGAACAGGTTGGGGGCATTCAGTACTTC
D: TRBD1; J: TRBJ2-7; size: -; V: TRBV27; CDR3: CAGGTGPYEQYF; DNA: TGTGCCGGCGGGACAGGCCCCTACGAGCAGTACTTC
D: -; J: TRBJ2-7; size: -; V: TRBV7-9; CDR3: CASSLELGASEQYF; DNA: TGTGCCAGCAGCTTAGAGCTAGGGGCCTCCGAGCAGTACTTC
D: -; J: TRBJ2-1; size: once; V: TRBV12-5; CDR3: CASGLPRTEHNEQFF; DNA: TGTGCTAGTGGTTTGCCGCGGACAGAACACAATGAGCAGTTCTTC
D: TRBD1; J: TRBJ1-2; size: -; V: TRBV27; CDR3: CASGDRGRYGYTF; DNA: TGTGCCAGCGGGGACAGGGGGCGTTACGGCTACACCTTC
D: -; J: TRBJ2-3; size: -; V: TRBV12-3/TRBV12-4; CDR3: CASSLPLSTDTQYF; DNA: TGTGCCAGCAGTTTACCCCTTAGCACAGATACGCAGTATTTT
D: -; J: TRBJ2-7; size: -; V: TRBV28; CDR3: CASSSGGLTGVEQYF; DNA: TGTGCCAGCAGTTCCGGGGGCCTCACCGGGGTCGAGCAGTACTTC
D: -; J: TRBJ2-2; size: -; V: TRBV27; CDR3: CASSRLGVNTGELFF; DNA: TGTGCCAGCAGCCGGCTCGGGGTGAACACCGGGGAGCTGTTTTTT
D: -; J: TRBJ1-2; size: -; V: TRBV5-1; CDR3: CASSSLYGFGGYTF; DNA: TGCGCCAGCAGCTCCCTTTATGGTTTCGGCGGCTACACCTTC
D: -; J: TRBJ2-1; size: few; V: TRBV3-1; CDR3: CASSQGPSGARDEQFF; DNA: TGTGCCAGCAGCCAAGGACCCTCCGGGGCCCGGGATGAGCAGTTCTTC
D: -; J: TRBJ2-7; size: few; V: TRBV4-1; CDR3: CASSQEPGRRSVEQYF; DNA: TGCGCCAGCAGCCAAGAACCGGGACGCCGGTCGGTCGAGCAGTACTTC
D: TRBD1; J: TRBJ1-5; size: -; V: TRBV3-1; CDR3: CASSQGQGGKPQHF; DNA: TGTGCCAGCAGCCAAGGACAGGGGGGGAAGCCCCAGCATTTT
D: TRBD1; J: TRBJ1-2; size: once; V: TRBV5-1; CDR3: CASSPGTGGNTF; DNA: TGCGCCAGCAGCCCGGGGACAGGGGGCAACACCTTC
D: TRBD2; J: TRBJ2-5; size: few; V: TRBV6-2/TRBV6-3; CDR3: CASQRPGLAGIKETQYF; DNA: TGTGCCAGCCAAAGACCTGGACTAGCGGGAATTAAAGAGACCCAGTACTTC
D: TRBD2; J: TRBJ2-1; size: -; V: TRBV7-8; CDR3: CASSPIGREKYNEQFF; DNA: TGTGCCAGCAGCCCGATAGGGCGGGAGAAATACAATGAGCAGTTCTTC
D: TRBD2; J: TRBJ2-3; size: -; V: TRBV24-1; CDR3: CATSYGRARDTQYF; DNA: TGTGCCACCAGTTACGGGAGGGCCAGGGATACGCAGTATTTT
D: -; J: TRBJ2-7; size: -; V: TRBV15; CDR3: CATRATGREQYF; DNA: TGTGCCACCAGGGCCACAGGGCGCGAGCAGTACTTC
D: TRBD1; J: TRBJ2-7; size: -; V: TRBV5-1; CDR3: CASRKGQGNYEQYF; DNA: TGCGCCAGCAGAAAGGGACAGGGTAACTACGAGCAGTACTTC
D: TRBD2; J: TRBJ2-1; size: -; V: TRBV5-1; CDR3: CASSLEPGGAYNEQFF; DNA: TGCGCCAGCAGCTTGGAGCCGGGAGGGGCCTACAATGAGCAGTTCTTC